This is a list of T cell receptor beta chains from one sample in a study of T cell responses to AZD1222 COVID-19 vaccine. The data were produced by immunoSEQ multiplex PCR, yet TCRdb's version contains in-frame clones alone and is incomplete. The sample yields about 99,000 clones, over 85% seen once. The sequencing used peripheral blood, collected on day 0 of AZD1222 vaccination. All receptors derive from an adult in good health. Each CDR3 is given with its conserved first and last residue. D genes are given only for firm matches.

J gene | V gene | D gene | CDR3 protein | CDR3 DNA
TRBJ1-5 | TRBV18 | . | CASSPPVADSNQPQHF | TGTGCCAGCTCACCACCGGTAGCTGATAGCAATCAGCCCCAGCATTTT
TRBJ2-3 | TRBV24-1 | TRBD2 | CATSARLAGNTDTQYF | TGTGCCACCAGTGCCCGCCTAGCGGGAAACACAGATACGCAGTATTTT
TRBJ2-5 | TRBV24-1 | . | CATETGNQETQYF | TGTGCCACAGAGACAGGTAACCAAGAGACCCAGTACTTC
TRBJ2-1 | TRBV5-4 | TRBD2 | CASRAGLAEYNEQFF | TGTGCCAGCAGGGCGGGACTAGCGGAGTACAATGAGCAGTTCTTC
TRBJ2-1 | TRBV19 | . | CASSIFTAGSSYNEQFF | TGTGCCAGTAGTATTTTCACGGCGGGAAGCTCCTACAATGAGCAGTTCTTC
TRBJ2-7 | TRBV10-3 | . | CAILGTSYEQYF | TGTGCCATCTTGGGGACTTCCTACGAGCAGTACTTC
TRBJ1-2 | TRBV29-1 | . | CSGSGGYGYTF | TGCAGCGGGTCGGGAGGATATGGCTACACCTTC
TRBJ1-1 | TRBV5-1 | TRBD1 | CASSQGANTEAFF | TGCGCCAGCTCACAGGGGGCGAACACTGAAGCTTTCTTT
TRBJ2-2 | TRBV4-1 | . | CASSQAKGNTGELFF | TGCGCCAGCAGCCAAGCCAAGGGGAACACCGGGGAGCTGTTTTTT
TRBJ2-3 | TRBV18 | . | CASSPRDGSTDTQYF | TGTGCCAGCTCACCACGGGACGGTAGCACAGATACGCAGTATTTT
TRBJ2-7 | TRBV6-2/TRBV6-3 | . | CASSRPLYEQYF | TGTGCCAGCAGTCGACCGCTCTACGAGCAGTACTTC
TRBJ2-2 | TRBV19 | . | CASSDPNTGELFF | TGTGCCAGTAGTGACCCGAACACCGGGGAGCTGTTTTTT